These T cell receptor beta chains were read from a single sample in a study of beta chain features in type 1 diabetes. Measured with immunoSEQ multiplex PCR; TCRdb has only the in-frame clones, and not every one. The sample yields over 200,000 clones, around 9.9% seen once. Sequenced material: naive CD4+ T cells from blood. These receptors came from a young man with type 1 diabetes. Both conserved end residues are part of each CDR3.

TRBJ1-2,TRBV7-9,16,CASSLGGRPSPYGYTF
TRBJ1-1,TRBV18,13,CASSPPGRTEAFF
TRBJ2-5,TRBV7-2,14,CASSLARGGETQYF
TRBJ1-5,TRBV5-1,15,CASSFTTGANQPQHF
TRBJ1-2,TRBV7-9,14,CASSLRAVNYGYTF
TRBJ2-1,TRBV11-2,14,CASSPAARNNEQFF
TRBJ2-2,TRBV7-2,16,CASSLAGTVNTGELFF
TRBJ1-6,TRBV6-5,13,CASSGQTNSPLHF
TRBJ2-5,TRBV27,13,CASSRGVGETQYF
TRBJ2-3,TRBV7-2,17,CASSFRTSGGAKDTQYF
TRBJ2-2,TRBV4-1,17,CASSPNFEGRATGELFF
TRBJ1-2,TRBV5-6,14,CASSLQGSGYGYTF
TRBJ1-1,TRBV11-1,13,CASSLEGRGGAFF
TRBJ1-6,TRBV2,12,CASSNRDSPLHF
TRBJ1-2,TRBV7-2,13,CASSTGVYGGYTF
TRBJ1-5,TRBV9,13,CASDYGGNQPQHF
TRBJ1-1,TRBV7-3,13,CASSSQGNTEAFF
TRBJ1-2,TRBV15,14,CATSRPTGSLGYTF
TRBJ2-7,TRBV30,15,CACAIPGQGSYEQYF
TRBJ2-3,TRBV9,16,CASSIVAGGRTDTQYF
TRBJ2-1,TRBV19,14,CSREGLPPYNEQFF
TRBJ1-2,TRBV28,12,CASSLPLYSYTF
TRBJ2-1,TRBV18,14,CASSPRLAENEQFF
TRBJ1-2,TRBV4-1,16,CASSQDSGRGNYGYTF
TRBJ1-2,TRBV30,10,CAWKGGVVTF
TRBJ2-2,TRBV6-5,13,CASGATGTGELFF
TRBJ1-1,TRBV11-2,16,CASSSPSAAANTEAFF
TRBJ2-2,TRBV7-7,12,CASSTGPGELFF
TRBJ1-2,TRBV18,14,CASSSGQGDYGYTF
TRBJ2-1,TRBV4-2,18,CASSQALVLAGFYNEQFF
TRBJ2-3,TRBV29-1,14,CSVAGHPSTDTQYF
TRBJ2-7,TRBV5-6,14,CASSRPGKDYEQYF
TRBJ2-1,TRBV10-3,14,CAISEQARYNEQFF
TRBJ2-2,TRBV19,14,CASSQGAGTGELFF
TRBJ2-5,TRBV10-3,14,CAISEFGGGETQYF
TRBJ2-3,TRBV7-2,17,CASSLMGQGAYTDTQYF
TRBJ2-7,TRBV20-1,11,CSARYRGEQYF
TRBJ1-1,TRBV11-1,15,CASSRDRTMNTEAFF
TRBJ1-1,TRBV25-1,16,CASVAGSGWGNTEAFF
TRBJ1-1,TRBV7-9,15,CASSLRGSMNTEAFF
TRBJ1-5,TRBV7-8,13,CASSLASNQPQHF
TRBJ1-6,TRBV7-8,17,CASSPTWRSTSNSPLHF
TRBJ2-4,TRBV5-1,15,CASSPDSSSKNIQYF
TRBJ1-5,TRBV6-6,15,CASTETGTANQPQHF
TRBJ1-1,TRBV28,10,CASTGAEAFF
TRBJ2-2,TRBV25-1,14,CASSALYNTGELFF